This T cell receptor beta chain originates from a study of T cell responses to AZD1222 COVID-19 vaccine. The CDR3 extends over 14 amino acids. V lost 2 bases and J 2 bases, leaving 10 bases between the germline ends. Produced via immunoSEQ multiplex PCR; TCRdb's table is partial and in-frame only. The data hold about 96,000 clones, with roughly nine tenths observed a single time. V gene TRBV23-1 combines with J gene TRBJ2-7; no clear D gene. TRBV23-1 is sorted into the ORF group, with uncertain function. This clonotype was sampled from an adult in good health. Sample: peripheral blood, taken on day 0 of AZD1222 vaccination. CDR3 region: CASSQQAVTYEQYF. Here the CDR3 DNA reads TGCGCCAGCAGTCAACAGGCAGTAACCTACGAGCAGTACTTC.